The 27 T cell receptor beta chains reported below all come from one sample, sequenced in a study of blood T cell repertoires in COVID-19. TCRdb's copy holds only in-frame clones and misses some; the assay was immunoSEQ multiplex PCR. The sample shows about 150,000 clones, 85% to 90% of them seen only once. The sequenced sample consisted of peripheral blood. These receptors all come from a man between 18 and 29 years old with COVID-19, enrolled during active disease.

The chain is built from TRBV9 and TRBJ2-7; D may be TRBD1 (6 bases). Germline-derived CDR1 and CDR2 are SGDLS and YYNGEE. The V gene lost 0 bases and the J gene lost 3 bases, with 7 bases spanning the gap. The CDR3 runs 13 residues. CDR3 nucleotides: TGTGCCAGCAGCGTAGAACAGGGCTACGAGCAGTACTTC. It translates to CASSVEQGYEQYF. The full variable domain, in which reference TRBV9 and TRBJ2-7 provide the parts outside the CDR3, is DSGVTQTPKHLITATGQRVTLRCSPRSGDLSVYWYQQSLDQGLQFLIQYYNGEERAKGNILERFSAQQFPDLHSELNLSSLELGDSALYFCASSVEQGYEQYFGPGTRLTVT.

The J gene is TRBJ2-3, the V gene TRBV28, with 7 bases lining up with TRBD1. Germline V gives CDR1 MDHEN, CDR2 SYDVKM. V dropped 5 bases and J dropped 1; count of bases not matched to a gene: 9. This CDR3 contains 16 residues. In DNA form, the CDR3 reads TGTGCCAGCAGTCCAACACACAGGGGCGGCACAGATACGCAGTATTTT. As protein: CASSPTHRGGTDTQYF.

The rearrangement joins TRBV4-3 to TRBJ2-1; D gene unclear. The ends were cut back, 0 bases at V and 11 bases at J, with 11 bases in the middle. Germline lookup yields CDR1 LGHNA and CDR2 YSLEER. CDR3 length equals 13 residues. This chain's CDR3 is CASSQDLQLQQFF. The CDR3 DNA is TGCGCCAGCAGCCAAGATCTTCAGTTGCAGCAGTTCTTC.

J is TRBJ2-7 and V is TRBV5-6; D ambiguous. Germline V gene data show CDR1 as SGHDT and CDR2 as YYEEEE. Trimming removed 4 bases at V and 3 bases at J, with 5 bases between. The CDR3 totals 11 residues. The CDR3 spells CASSHGYEQYF. The CDR3 DNA reads as TGTGCCAGCAGCCACGGCTACGAGCAGTACTTC. Combining the CDR3 with reference TRBV5-6 and TRBJ2-7 gives the whole variable domain DAGVTQSPTHLIKTRGQQVTLRCSPKSGHDTVSWYQQALGQGPQFIFQYYEEEERQRGNFPDRFSGHQFPNYSSELNVNALLLGDSALYLCASSHGYEQYFGPGTRLTVT.

The chain is built from TRBV19 and TRBJ1-3; 8 nucleotides agree with TRBD1. With V trimmed by 5 bases and J by 3 bases, 3 bases remained unmatched. The CDR3 is made up of 14 amino acids. In germline, CDR1 is LNHDA, CDR2 SQIVND (reference sequence). The DNA of the CDR3 is TGTGCCAGTAGTGTGACAGGGGTTGGAAACACCATATATTTT. It yields the protein CASSVTGVGNTIYF.

The chain links TRBV13 to TRBJ2-3, with 8 positions matching TRBD2. The V gene's germline CDR1 is PRHDT and CDR2 FYEKMQ (reference sequence). The CDR3 spans 14 residues. Trimming cost V 1 base and J 8 bases; bases outside gene matches: 5. The CDR3 DNA reads TGTGCCAGCAGCTTAGCGGGAGGGTTGAGTACGCAGTATTTT. Protein product: CASSLAGGLSTQYF.

The V call is TRBV10-3, the J call TRBJ2-4; D unclear. Trimming cost V 2 bases and J 0 bases, with 11 bases left between them. This CDR3 comprises 16 residues. In germline, CDR1 is ENHRY, CDR2 SYGVKD. The CDR3 loop reads CAISEPAGLAKNIQYF. CDR3 DNA sequence: TGTGCCATCAGTGAGCCCGCTGGCTTAGCCAAAAACATTCAGTACTTC.

The gene calls are TRBV19 and TRBJ1-5, with a weak D call TRBD1 (6 bases). The CDR3 has 14 residues. Trimming cost V 6 bases and J 8 bases, with 17 bases left between them. In germline, CDR1 is LNHDA, CDR2 SQIVND (reference sequence). The CDR3 loop is CASSPRDMLKPQHF. DNA of the CDR3: TGTGCCAGTAGCCCCCGGGACATGCTGAAGCCCCAGCATTTT.

V gene TRBV9 combines with J gene TRBJ1-2; 8 bases map to TRBD1. The CDR3 runs to 12 residues. CDR1 is SGDLS, CDR2 YYNGEE, per germline. Trimming took 5 bases from V and 8 from J; bases not matched to a gene: 5. CDR3 sequence: CASRDRVGGYTF. CDR3 nucleotides: TGTGCCAGCAGGGACAGGGTTGGCGGCTACACCTTC.

The chain joins TRBV5-5 to TRBJ1-6; 9 bases line up with TRBD1. The CDR3 runs 17 residues. The germline CDR1 and CDR2 sequences are SGHKS and YYEKEE (reference sequence). DNA for the CDR3: TGTGACACTCCCGCCGGGACAGGGAGAATCGAAGATTCACCCCTCCACTTT. Translating gives CDTPAGTGRIEDSPLHF.

The chain employs TRBV27 and TRBJ1-2, with 7 nucleotides matching TRBD1. Looked up from germline, CDR1 is MNHEY and CDR2 is SMNVEV (reference sequence). The junction had 10 bases not matched to a gene; V was cut back by 5 bases and J by 4 bases. This CDR3 is built from 15 residues. The CDR3 bases are TGTGCCAGCAGTGGGGACAGCGGGTTTGCCTATGGCTACACCTTC. It encodes CASSGDSGFAYGYTF.

The CDR3 loop reads CASSAGTGGYNEQFF. DNA for the CDR3: TGTGCCAGCAGCGCCGGGACAGGGGGCTACAATGAGCAGTTCTTC. V usage is TRBV5-4 and J usage is TRBJ2-1; the match to TRBD1 covers 11 bases. J was trimmed by 3 bases and V by 4 bases; bases with no gene match: 3. CDR1 is SGHNT and CDR2 is YYREEE in the germline V gene (reference sequence). The CDR3 has 15 amino acids.

This clone appeared a single time. This chain connects TRBV2 to TRBJ2-7; tentative D call: TRBD2 (6 bases). Germline CDR1 reads SNHLY; CDR2 reads FYNNEI. The germline V and J ends were trimmed by 0 bases and 2 bases, with 14 bases remaining between them. The CDR3 length is 16 residues. The CDR3 is CASSEADRLDTYEQYF. The CDR3 DNA is TGTGCCAGCAGTGAAGCGGATCGACTAGACACCTACGAGCAGTACTTC.

This clone was seen once. V gene TRBV18 combines with J gene TRBJ1-5; perhaps TRBD1 as D (6 bases). CDR1 KGHSH and CDR2 LQKENI come from the germline V gene. The CDR3 sequence is 12 residues long. V was clipped by 6 bases and J by 7 bases, with 10 bases between them. CDR3 region: CASSSGEQPQHF. The CDR3 DNA sequence: TGTGCCAGCTCGTCAGGGGAGCAGCCCCAGCATTTT.

This clone was seen more than once but under ten times. The CDR3 is CASSWGLAGGWTYNEQFF. CDR3 DNA sequence: TGTGCCAGCAGCTGGGGACTAGCGGGAGGGTGGACCTACAATGAGCAGTTCTTC. V usage is TRBV7-8 and J usage is TRBJ2-1; TRBD2 matches at 16 bases. Germline lookup yields CDR1 SGHVS and CDR2 FQNEAQ. The CDR3 runs to 18 residues. V was clipped by 4 bases and J by 2 bases; unmatched bases: 5.

This chain links TRBV19 with TRBJ1-5; TRBD1 agrees at 8 bases. V was clipped by 6 bases and J by 7 bases; unmatched bases: 11. The CDR3 is 15 amino acids. Germline lookup yields CDR1 LNHDA and CDR2 SQIVND (reference sequence). The CDR3 region has the DNA TGTGCCAGTAGAGAGACAGGGGCTGGCAGGCAGCCCCAGCATTTT. Translated, it gives CASRETGAGRQPQHF.

The chain is built from TRBV7-8 and TRBJ2-1; maybe TRBD1 (5 bases). The CDR3 has 17 amino acids. In germline, CDR1 is SGHVS, CDR2 FQNEAQ. The V and J ends lost 5 bases and 2 bases respectively, with 19 bases between them. CDR3 sequence (DNA): TGTGCCAGCAGCCTTAAACGTCTGGGGCCGGCCTACAATGAGCAGTTCTTC. Encoded protein: CASSLKRLGPAYNEQFF.

The V call is TRBV24-1, the J call TRBJ1-5; 9 bases match TRBD1. V lost 4 bases and J lost 7; bases outside the gene matches: 4. The germline V gene encodes CDR1 KGHDR and CDR2 SFDVKD. The CDR3 consists of 14 residues. CDR3 region: CATSEQGAEQPQHF. The CDR3 DNA reads as TGTGCCACCAGTGAACAGGGGGCAGAGCAGCCCCAGCATTTT.

The rearrangement uses TRBV6-6 and TRBJ1-2; perhaps TRBD1 as D (6 bases). Germline V gives CDR1 MNHNY, CDR2 SVGAGI (reference sequence). Trimming shortened V by 5 bases and J by 7 bases, and 14 bases separated the two germline ends. The CDR3 spans 13 residues. In DNA form, the CDR3 reads TGTGCCAGCAGTCGATCCAGGGGTAGTGGCTACACCTTC. Encoded protein: CASSRSRGSGYTF.

This clone is a singleton in its sample. The rearrangement joins TRBV3-1 (or the pseudogene TRBV3-2) to TRBJ1-6; D gene unclear. Germline V lookup: CDR1 LGHDT, CDR2 YNNKEL (reference sequence). Trimming removed 5 bases at V and 9 bases at J, with 11 bases between. The CDR3 is 13 amino acids. In nucleotides, the CDR3 is TGTGCCAGCAGCGAGAAACTCGGTTCACCCCTCCACTTT. This translates into CASSEKLGSPLHF.

This rearrangement joins TRBV28 to TRBJ1-2, with D tentatively TRBD1 (6 bases). Deletions cut 6 bases from V and 8 bases from J, with 19 bases between. Germline V gene data show CDR1 as MDHEN and CDR2 as SYDVKM. CDR3 length: 14 amino acids. For the CDR3, the DNA is TGTGCCAGCAGGACCTCCGGGGGGCCCGCGGGCTACACCTTC. This sequence encodes CASRTSGGPAGYTF.

The chain is built from TRBV28 and TRBJ1-5; TRBD1 might be the D (5 bases). The germline gives CDR1 MDHEN, CDR2 SYDVKM. Trimming removed 6 bases at V and 5 bases at J, with 14 bases between. The CDR3 is 14 amino acids. CDR3 sequence reads: CASRTAGKDQPQHF. In DNA, the CDR3 is TGTGCCAGCAGGACGGCAGGGAAGGATCAGCCCCAGCATTTT.

The chain joins TRBV5-1 to TRBJ2-1; D is ambiguous. Trimming shortened V by 0 bases and J by 6 bases, and 10 bases separated the two germline ends. This CDR3 region has 14 residues. CDR1 is SGHRS, CDR2 YFSETQ, per germline. The CDR3 coding sequence is TGCGCCAGCAGCTTGGTTTTTATCTCCAATGAGCAGTTCTTC. Protein sequence: CASSLVFISNEQFF.

The chain combines TRBV5-5 with TRBJ2-2; D perhaps matches TRBD2 (5 bases). This CDR3 is 14 amino acids long. Germline V gives CDR1 SGHKS, CDR2 YYEKEE (reference sequence). Trimming took off 0 bases at V and 4 bases at J, with 7 bases between the two ends. CDR3 protein: CASSLDRGTGELFF. Written as DNA, the CDR3 is TGTGCCAGCAGCTTGGATCGGGGCACCGGGGAGCTGTTTTTT.

A word on this clone: The junction and the germline gene differ at one end; a read error may be behind it. The V and J genes are TRBV9 and TRBJ1-4; D gene uncertain. Per germline, CDR1 SGDLS and CDR2 YYNGEE. This CDR3 has 15 amino acids. The CDR3 DNA follows: TGTGCCAGCAGCCTCCGGGGAGACCCTAATGAAAAACTGCTTTTT. This translates into CASSLRGDPNEKLLF.

This clone was seen more than once but under ten times. The chain has TRBV6-2 or TRBV6-3 and TRBJ1-2; no clear D gene. Trimming pared 1 base from V and 7 bases from J, leaving 10 bases between. CDR3 length equals 13 residues. CDR1 and CDR2 (germline): MNHEY, SVGEGT. The chain's CDR3 is CASSYLVTTGYTF. The DNA of the CDR3 is TGTGCCAGCAGTTACTTAGTGACAACTGGCTACACCTTC.

The V call is TRBV6-1, the J call TRBJ1-3; possible D gene TRBD1, 6 bases. Germline CDR1 and CDR2: MNHNS and SASEGT. Trimming shortened V by 2 bases and J by 5 bases, and 13 bases separated the two germline ends. This CDR3 comprises 15 residues. The CDR3 region has the DNA TGTGCCAGCAGTGAAAGGGGGACCCGAAGAAACACCATATATTTT. Amino acid sequence: CASSERGTRRNTIYF.